The text below deals with one T cell receptor beta chain. In the source study's methods: Researchers report that nucleated cell counts were estimated from reference gene primer amplification. Sequencing was performed with immunoSEQ multiplex PCR; in TCRdb, only in-frame clones are kept and a portion is missing. That table supplies the V and J calls and clone size; D and trimming were determined from the DNA. The repertoire consists of over 120,000 clones, with over 70% occurring once and the leading ten covering 1.9%. The sample is drawn from a study of blood T cell repertoires in COVID-19. Background on the study: Whether acute or convalescent, the COVID-19 samples came from the United States, Italy and Spain.

The ends lost 7 bases at V and 8 bases at J; junction bases unmatched: 12. Germline lookup yields CDR1 MNHEY and CDR2 SVGAGI. This CDR3 is built from 15 residues. This chain connects TRBV6-5 to TRBJ1-5, with 9 bases aligning to TRBD1. The clonotype originates from a woman aged 55-69 years with acute or convalescent COVID-19. Material for sequencing was peripheral blood. DNA for the CDR3: TGTGCCAGCACCCTAAGACAGGGGGGAGGTGAGCCCCAGCATTTT. It codes for CASTLRQGGGEPQHF.